This TCR beta chain was observed in a study of immune evolution from preneoplasia to lung adenocarcinoma (dated by TCRdb to the early 2020s). Background on the whole study: HLA loss of heterozygosity was found in about 6.7% of AIS, about 16% of MIA and about a third of ADC lesions, and in no AAH lesions. The TCR sequencing data were obtained from around 51 patients. POLYSOLVER was used to infer Class I HLA alleles from exome data, while LOHHLA was used to detect allele-specific HLA loss. Immune contexture across lung adenocarcinoma precursors and invasive adenocarcinoma was profiled using immune gene expression, TCR sequencing and multiplex immunofluorescence. The overall cohort was made up of a few dozen patients with pulmonary nodules who had surgical resection. The immune data were integrated with whole exome sequencing and methylation data from the same cohort of nodules. Resected precursor lesions (AAH, AIS, MIA) and invasive adenocarcinomas were compared with paired morphologically normal lung tissue. It was reported in the study that over a hundred samples were used for TCR sequencing. Sample size was based on specimen availability rather than a prior power calculation. General findings and caveats noted by the study authors: Normal lung had the highest top T cell clone frequencies, and these frequencies appeared to fall progressively from AAH through AIS, MIA and invasive adenocarcinoma. The highest clonality was observed in normal lung, whereas higher T cell density and diversity but lower clonality appeared to be present in later-stage lesions. Because all patients were from Japan and China, applicability to Western populations was uncertain. Compared with EGFR-mutant or double wild-type lesions, KRAS-mutant nodules had the highest T cell clonality. The findings rested on association rather than direct causation, and larger cohorts with long-term follow-up and longitudinal biopsies were considered necessary.

Based on the germline V gene (reference sequence), the CDR1 and CDR2 sequences are GTSNPN and SVGIG. Reading from cysteine to phenylalanine, the CDR3 counts 17 amino acids. The kept DNA is CDR3 alone, 51 bases in frame from the first base. Trimming takes 1 base off V and 3 bases off J; junction bases not matched to a gene: 13. Points on this clone: Its cognate antigen has yet to be identified. Base qualities are not at hand, and no much larger clone is one base apart.

Resection was performed on patients in Japan or China between the mid-2010s and the late 2010s. Two lung cancer pathologists independently confirmed the histologic diagnosis of each case on H&E slides. Macro-dissection after pathologic assessment enriched premalignant or tumor cells for nucleic acid extraction. FFPE tissue was used for DNA isolation with the AllPrep DNA/RNA FFPE Kit. TCR beta CDR3 regions were sequenced from DNA using the immunoSEQ hsTCRbeta Kit. Per the source publication's procedure: TCR sequencing data were analysed with the ImmunoSEQ Analyzer. T cell clonality was calculated on productive rearrangements as 1 minus Pielou's evenness. The inverse Simpson index, applied to productive templates, was used to measure T cell diversity. T cell density was defined as TCR beta template counts normalized to usable DNA, with usable DNA estimated by amplifying and sequencing housekeeping genes. TCR metrics were compared across histologic stages using two-sided Kruskal-Wallis tests. The table comes from immuneACCESS by way of TCRdb, which keeps in-frame sequences with V and J called. Part of the clones is missing from these tables; in studies checked, under half for an unresolved V gene and the rest for unknown reasons. V, J and clone size were drawn from that table, and D and trimming were deduced from the DNA. The sample table contains several thousand clones; only one count was recorded for around four fifths of them. Jointly, the top ten make up 7% to 10% of the sample.

Sequencing was done on a sample of FFPE minimally invasive lung adenocarcinoma tissue. The cell subset or site label corresponds to: micro-invasive lung adenocarcinoma (MIA). The V and J segments used are TRBV30 and TRBJ1-1, with TRBD1 identical over 8 junction bases. This receptor was identified in a donor at least 70 years old with lung adenocarcinoma. The nucleotides read TGTGCCTGGAGTGGGGATTTTCGGACAGGGTGGGACACTGAAGCTTTCTTT. Protein translation: CAWSGDFRTGWDTEAFF. The entire variable domain, with the stretches around the CDR3 drawn from the reference TRBV30 and TRBJ1-1 proteins, is SQTIHQWPATLVQPVGSPLSLECTVEGTSNPNLYWYRQAAGRGLQLLFYSVGIGQISSEVPQNLSASRPQDRQFILSSKKLLLSDSGFYLCAWSGDFRTGWDTEAFFGQGTRLTVV.